This paragraph reports one T cell receptor beta chain. Antigen specificity is unknown. Other DNA sequences in the sample encode the same CDR3. These data are taken from a study of shared clonotypes between healthy human individuals. Study observations and caveats: The study's rarefaction showed incomplete sorted-subset sequencing despite large depth.

The method was immunoSEQ multiplex PCR; TCRdb's version includes in-frame clones alone and lacks a portion of them. The repertoire consists of millions of clones, with around nine tenths occurring once and the leading ten covering around 0.14%. The sequenced sample was naive CD4+ T cells sorted from blood. Sample subset: CD45RA+ positively selected. The clonotype originates from a young man in good health.

In DNA form, the CDR3 reads TGTGCCTGGGGGACAGGGGGCTACGAGCAGTACTTC. Residues: CAWGTGGYEQYF. The rearrangement links TRBV30 to TRBJ2-7; 11 bases fit TRBD1. Losses at the gene ends were 5 bases for V and 3 bases for J; bases not matched to a gene: 0. The CDR3 is 12 amino acids. Germline V gene lookup returns CDR1 GTSNPN and CDR2 SVGIG (reference sequence).